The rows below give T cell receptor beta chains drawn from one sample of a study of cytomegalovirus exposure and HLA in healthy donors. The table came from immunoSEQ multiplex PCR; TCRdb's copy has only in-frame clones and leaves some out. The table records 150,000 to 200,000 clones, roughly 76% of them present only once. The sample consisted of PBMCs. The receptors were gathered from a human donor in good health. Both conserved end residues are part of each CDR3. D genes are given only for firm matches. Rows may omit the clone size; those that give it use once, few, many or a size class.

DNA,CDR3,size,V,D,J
TGTGCCAGTCGCCCCAGCCAGGCGAACACTGAAGCTTTCTTT,CASRPSQANTEAFF,.,TRBV28,.,TRBJ1-1
TGCAGCGTTGCGTCTAGCGGGGCCGTTTACTTC,CSVASSGAVYF,.,TRBV29-1,TRBD2,TRBJ2-7
TGCGCCAGCAGCTTGGGTCTATTTGGGGGCGACGAAAAACTGTTTTTT,CASSLGLFGGDEKLFF,.,TRBV5-1,.,TRBJ1-4
TGTGCCAGCCGACAGGGCGGGGAGACCCAGTACTTC,CASRQGGETQYF,.,TRBV27,TRBD1,TRBJ2-5
TGTGCCATCAGTGAGTTCCCCGACAGGTATGGCTACACCTTC,CAISEFPDRYGYTF,.,TRBV10-3,.,TRBJ1-2
TGTGCCAGCAGATCGGGACAGGGGAGTGCTGGCTACACCTTC,CASRSGQGSAGYTF,.,TRBV2,TRBD1,TRBJ1-2
TGCGCCAGCAGCATCGACCGGACTTTAACTGAAGCTTTCTTT,CASSIDRTLTEAFF,.,TRBV5-1,.,TRBJ1-1
TGTGCCAGCAGCGAAGGGGCAGGGAAAAACACTGAAGCTTTCTTT,CASSEGAGKNTEAFF,.,TRBV7-2,.,TRBJ1-1
TGTGCCAGCAGCGGTAGTGGCACCGGGGAGCTGTTTTTT,CASSGSGTGELFF,once,TRBV7-2,.,TRBJ2-2
TGTGCCAGCAGTGATTTAAGCGGACGTACCTATGGCTACACCTTC,CASSDLSGRTYGYTF,.,TRBV2,.,TRBJ1-2
TGTGCCAGCAGCTTCGGAGAGACCCAGTACTTC,CASSFGETQYF,.,TRBV5-5,.,TRBJ2-5
TGTGCCAGCAGTCTCGGACTAGCGGGGGACACAGATACGCAGTATTTT,CASSLGLAGDTDTQYF,.,TRBV28,TRBD2,TRBJ2-3
TGTGCCAGCAGCGGTGCCGGGACTAGCACAGATACGCAGTATTTT,CASSGAGTSTDTQYF,once,TRBV9,.,TRBJ2-3
TGTGCCCCGCGACAGCGCTCCATGGGTGGCTACACCTTC,CAPRQRSMGGYTF,.,TRBV30,.,TRBJ1-2
TGTGCCAGCAGTAGTTCCGGGACAGGGGGTCGCGAGCAGTACTTC,CASSSSGTGGREQYF,.,TRBV6-5,TRBD1,TRBJ2-7
TGTGCCAGTAGTATAGGAGTGAACACTGAAGCTTTCTTT,CASSIGVNTEAFF,few,TRBV19,.,TRBJ1-1
TGTGCCAGTAGTATAGCCCGAGGCGGCAGAATAGCACCCTACGAGCAGTACTTC,CASSIARGGRIAPYEQYF,.,TRBV19,.,TRBJ2-7
TGCAGCGTCGGGACAGGATTCACAGATACGCAGTATTTT,CSVGTGFTDTQYF,.,TRBV29-1,TRBD1,TRBJ2-3
TGTGCCCCCTCTGGCCGTCCTAACTATGGCTACACCTTC,CAPSGRPNYGYTF,.,TRBV2,.,TRBJ1-2
TGCAGCGTGCCGGAGGGCTATGGCTACACCTTC,CSVPEGYGYTF,.,TRBV29-1,.,TRBJ1-2
TGCGCCAGCAGCCATGGAAGGGCGCAGGGGGTGGCCAAAAACATTCAGTACTTC,CASSHGRAQGVAKNIQYF,once,TRBV4-1,TRBD1,TRBJ2-4
TGTGCCAGCGGCGCCGGGACAGGGGGCTACGAGCAGTACTTC,CASGAGTGGYEQYF,.,TRBV27,TRBD1,TRBJ2-7
TGTGCCAGCAGTGGGACAGGGGAGGCCTACGAGCAGTACTTC,CASSGTGEAYEQYF,few,TRBV6-1,TRBD1,TRBJ2-7
TGTGCCAGCAGCAGGGAGACAGGGGGCTCCTATAATTCACCCCTCCACTTT,CASSRETGGSYNSPLHF,.,TRBV5-6,TRBD1,TRBJ1-6
TGTGCCAGCAGCCCTCTCGGGGGGAGCTCACCCCTCCACTTT,CASSPLGGSSPLHF,.,TRBV7-8,.,TRBJ1-6
TGTGCCAGCAGCTCGGAGGCCGAGACCCAGTACTTC,CASSSEAETQYF,few,TRBV5-4,.,TRBJ2-5
TGTGCCAGCAGCTTGGACAGGGGGCCCTACGAGCAGTACTTC,CASSLDRGPYEQYF,.,TRBV5-6,TRBD1,TRBJ2-7
TGTGCCAGCAGCCCCTGGCAGTCGGCTTTCTTT,CASSPWQSAFF,.,TRBV7-9,.,TRBJ1-1
TGTGCCAGCAGTTTCGACATGGGCCCCTTCAATGAGCAGTTCTTC,CASSFDMGPFNEQFF,once,TRBV6-5,.,TRBJ2-1
TGTGCCAGCAGCTTAGGGTGGCAGGGGGCGAAAGATACGCAGTATTTT,CASSLGWQGAKDTQYF,.,TRBV7-8,TRBD1,TRBJ2-3
TGTGCCAGCAGTCCCAGGGCGGTTGGCTACACCTTC,CASSPRAVGYTF,.,TRBV6-5,.,TRBJ1-2
TGTGCCAGCAGCCACGGGAACGGGGATCAGCCCCAGCATTTT,CASSHGNGDQPQHF,.,TRBV11-3,.,TRBJ1-5
TGTGCCAGCAGCTTAGGACGGTTCTCCTACGAGCAGTACTTC,CASSLGRFSYEQYF,.,TRBV13,.,TRBJ2-7